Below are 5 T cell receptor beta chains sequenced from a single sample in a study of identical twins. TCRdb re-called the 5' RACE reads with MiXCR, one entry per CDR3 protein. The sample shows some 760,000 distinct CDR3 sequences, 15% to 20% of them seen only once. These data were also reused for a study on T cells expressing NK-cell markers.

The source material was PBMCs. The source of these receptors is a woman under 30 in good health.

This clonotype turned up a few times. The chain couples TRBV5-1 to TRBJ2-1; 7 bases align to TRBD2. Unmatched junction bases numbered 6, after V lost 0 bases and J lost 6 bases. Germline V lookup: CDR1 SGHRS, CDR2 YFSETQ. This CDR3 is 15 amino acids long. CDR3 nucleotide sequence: TGCGCCAGCAGCTTGGGGCGGACTAGTGGCAATGAGCAGTTCTTC. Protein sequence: CASSLGRTSGNEQFF.

The CDR3, as DNA: TGTGCCAGCAGCCCTGGGACAGGGAAGGGGACCCAGTACTTC. Its protein is CASSPGTGKGTQYF. The chain employs TRBV3-1 and TRBJ2-5; 9 bases are shared with TRBD1. CDR3 length: 14 residues. Germline lookup yields CDR1 LGHDT and CDR2 YNNKEL (reference sequence). V trimming: 4 bases; J trimming: 7 bases; junction bases outside the gene matches: 7.

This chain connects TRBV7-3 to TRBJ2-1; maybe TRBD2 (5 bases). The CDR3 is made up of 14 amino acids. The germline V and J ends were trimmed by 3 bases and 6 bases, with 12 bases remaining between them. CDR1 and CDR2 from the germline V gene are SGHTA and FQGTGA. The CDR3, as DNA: TGTGCCAGCAGCTTCGGACTGGGTGGCAATGAGCAGTTCTTC. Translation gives CASSFGLGGNEQFF.

The CDR3 DNA reads TGCACCAGCAGCCTCACGAGAGGGACTAGCGGATCCTACGAGCAGTACTTC. This codes for CTSSLTRGTSGSYEQYF. J is TRBJ2-7 and V is TRBV1; the DNA was not compared with TRBD2, the D call given in the table. TRBV1 is a recognized pseudogene. The CDR3 length is 17 residues.

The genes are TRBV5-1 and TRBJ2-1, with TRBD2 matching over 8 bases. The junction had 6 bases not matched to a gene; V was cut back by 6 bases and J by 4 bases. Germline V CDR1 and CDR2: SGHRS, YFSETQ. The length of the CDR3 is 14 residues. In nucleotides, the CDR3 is TGCGCCAGCAAAGTAGCGGGACCATACAATGAGCAGTTCTTC. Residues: CASKVAGPYNEQFF.